This T cell receptor beta chain stems from a study of T cell changes during pregnancy in multiple sclerosis. Using immunoSEQ multiplex PCR, the repertoire was profiled, and TCRdb retains in-frame clones only, with some absent. The data show 60,000 or so clones, roughly 92% seen once. The germline V and J ends were trimmed by 7 bases and 5 bases, with 11 bases remaining between them. The CDR3 runs to 12 residues. Germline assignment: CDR1 SNHLY and CDR2 FYNNEI. The sample here was peripheral blood, taken in the first trimester of pregnancy. The TCR comes from a female donor with multiple sclerosis, enrolled in a pregnancy study. This sequence joins TRBV2 and TRBJ1-1; a possible D gene is TRBD1 (6 bases). CDR3 nucleotides: TGTGCCAGCACAGGGGCAAGGACTGAAGCTTTCTTT. It translates to CASTGARTEAFF.